The rows below give T cell receptor beta chains drawn from one sample of a study of tumor and adjacent non-tumor tissue in lung cancer. TCRdb recomputed calls from the multiplex PCR reads with MiXCR, one row per CDR3 protein. Of 40,000 or so distinct CDR3 sequences listed, approximately 61% are singletons. Sequencing used distant non-tumor lung tissue. All receptors derive from a man between 45 and 60 years old with non-small cell lung cancer. The CDR3 runs from the conserved cysteine through the conserved F or W. A D gene is named only where the DNA matches it firmly. The size entry is marked missing in some rows and otherwise reads once, few, many or a size class.

DNA: TGCAGCGTCGAGGGGGCATCGAACACTAAAGCTTGCTTT; CDR3: CSVEGASNTKACF; D: TRBD1; size: NA; J: TRBJ1-1; V: TRBV29-1
DNA: TGTGCGGGCAGCTTGGCGGGGACAGGCGCCTACGAGCAGTGCTTC; CDR3: CAGSLAGTGAYEQCF; D: TRBD1; size: NA; J: TRBJ2-7; V: TRBV5-4
DNA: TGCAGTGCTAGAGATCTCCGACAGGCCGAAGAGACCCAGTACTTC; CDR3: CSARDLRQAEETQYF; D: NA; size: many; J: TRBJ2-5; V: TRBV20-1
DNA: TGCAGTTACTCAGGCGGAGTAAGCTCCTACAATGAGCAGTTCTTC; CDR3: CSYSGGVSSYNEQFF; D: NA; size: many; J: TRBJ2-1; V: TRBV29-1
DNA: TGTGTCATCAATAGAAAGGGGGAGAGCAATCAGCCCCAGCATTTT; CDR3: CVINRKGESNQPQHF; D: NA; size: NA; J: TRBJ1-5; V: TRBV6-1
DNA: TGTGCCAGCAGTGAACAGGGGTTTAAGCCCCAGCATTTT; CDR3: CASSEQGFKPQHF; D: NA; size: few; J: TRBJ1-5; V: TRBV2
DNA: TGTGCCAGCAGTAGGGGGTCTGGCTACGAGCAGTACTTC; CDR3: CASSRGSGYEQYF; D: NA; size: many; J: TRBJ2-7; V: TRBV12-3/TRBV12-4
DNA: TGTGCCAGCAGTCCGGACGGATCCAATCAGCCCCAGCATTTT; CDR3: CASSPDGSNQPQHF; D: NA; size: many; J: TRBJ1-5; V: TRBV6-6
DNA: TGTACCAGCAGCCCGACCATTCTGGAGCAGTACTTC; CDR3: CTSSPTILEQYF; D: NA; size: NA; J: TRBJ2-7; V: TRBV7-9
DNA: TGTGCCAGCGCGAGGGGAACCGACCTGGAGACCCAGTACTTC; CDR3: CASARGTDLETQYF; D: NA; size: NA; J: TRBJ2-5; V: TRBV6-2/TRBV6-3
DNA: TGCAACGTTGGCAGCGGGTCCTACGAGCAGTACTTC; CDR3: CNVGSGSYEQYF; D: NA; size: once; J: TRBJ2-7; V: TRBV29-1
DNA: TGTGCCAGCAGCTTAGTACAGAACACTGAAGCTTTCTTT; CDR3: CASSLVQNTEAFF; D: NA; size: many; J: TRBJ1-1; V: TRBV7-8
DNA: TGTGCCAGTAGTGGGGATGGAGCGGGAGAGAATGAGCAGTTCTTC; CDR3: CASSGDGAGENEQFF; D: TRBD2; size: many; J: TRBJ2-1; V: TRBV19
DNA: TGCGCCAGCAGCTTGTACAGCTCTGCTAGCACAGATACGCAGTATTTT; CDR3: CASSLYSSASTDTQYF; D: NA; size: few; J: TRBJ2-3; V: TRBV5-1
DNA: TGTAGCGTTGGCGGCGGGGCCTACGAGCAGTACTTC; CDR3: CSVGGGAYEQYF; D: NA; size: NA; J: TRBJ2-7; V: TRBV29-1
DNA: TGTGCCAGCAGCCAACACCCTGGGAGGGAGACCCAGTACTTC; CDR3: CASSQHPGRETQYF; D: NA; size: once; J: TRBJ2-5; V: TRBV3-1
DNA: TGTGCCAGCAGCCCTATCAGGCTGGACACCGGGGAGCTGTTTTTT; CDR3: CASSPIRLDTGELFF; D: NA; size: NA; J: TRBJ2-2; V: TRBV11-3
DNA: TGTGCCAGTAGCCCCCTTCGGGATAAGCAGCATTTT; CDR3: CASSPLRDKQHF; D: NA; size: NA; J: TRBJ1-5; V: TRBV11-2
DNA: TGCGCCAGCAGCCCAATCACAGATACGCAGCATTTT; CDR3: CASSPITDTQHF; D: NA; size: NA; J: TRBJ1-5; V: TRBV11-2
DNA: TGTGCCAGCAACTTAAGACAAGGGAACACCGGGGAGCTGTTTTTT; CDR3: CASNLRQGNTGELFF; D: NA; size: NA; J: TRBJ2-2; V: TRBV11-2
DNA: TGCAGCGTTGTCGGGTGGAGGGAGACCCAGTACTTC; CDR3: CSVVGWRETQYF; D: NA; size: NA; J: TRBJ2-5; V: TRBV29-1
DNA: TGCAGCGTTGGTTTTGAGGGGCGAGAAGTTTTCTTT; CDR3: CSVGFEGREVFF; D: NA; size: NA; J: TRBJ1-1; V: TRBV29-1
DNA: TGTACCAGCAGCGTACTCACCGGACTAGCAGGGGATGAGCAGTTCTTC; CDR3: CTSSVLTGLAGDEQFF; D: TRBD2; size: once; J: TRBJ2-1; V: TRBV11-2
DNA: TGTGCCACCAGTGATTTGTCAGCGGGAGCGGGCAATGAGCAGTTCTTC; CDR3: CATSDLSAGAGNEQFF; D: TRBD2; size: many; J: TRBJ2-1; V: TRBV24-1
DNA: TGTGCCAGCAGCTCCTCCCGGGGCCAAGAGACCCAGTACTTC; CDR3: CASSSSRGQETQYF; D: NA; size: NA; J: TRBJ2-5; V: TRBV7-8
DNA: TGTGCCAGTAGTTACGCGAGGGACAGTTCGCATCCCCAGCATTTT; CDR3: CASSYARDSSHPQHF; D: TRBD1; size: few; J: TRBJ1-5; V: TRBV6-5
DNA: TGTGCTAGCCTCCTGGGGGTGGCAGATATGCAGTATTTT; CDR3: CASLLGVADMQYF; D: NA; size: NA; J: TRBJ2-3; V: TRBV7-8
DNA: TGCAGTGCTAAGGCTAGCGAGAGGTTTCGGACAGATATGCAGTATTTT; CDR3: CSAKASERFRTDMQYF; D: NA; size: NA; J: TRBJ2-3; V: TRBV20-1
DNA: TGCAGTGCTGGACTGACAGGGGAGGATGCTCAGCCCCAGCATTTT; CDR3: CSAGLTGEDAQPQHF; D: TRBD1; size: NA; J: TRBJ1-5; V: TRBV20-1
DNA: TGTGCTAGCAACCTCAGGGGGGGGGCAGACTATGGCTACACCTTC; CDR3: CASNLRGGADYGYTF; D: TRBD1; size: NA; J: TRBJ1-2; V: TRBV7-9
DNA: TGTGCCGGCAGTTCTCCGGGACTAGCGGCCACCGGGGAGCCGTTTTTT; CDR3: CAGSSPGLAATGEPFF; D: TRBD2; size: few; J: TRBJ2-2; V: TRBV12-3/TRBV12-4